The rows below give T cell receptor beta chains drawn from one sample of a study of PD-L1 blockade in urothelial cancer. The protocol was immunoSEQ multiplex PCR, while the TCRdb copy is restricted to in-frame clones and leaves out a portion. This table holds about 100,000 clones, around 82% found once. The specimen was PBMCs, collected around atezolizumab (anti-PD-L1) treatment. The receptors here all came from a man aged 50 or older with urothelial cancer. Each CDR3 is given with its conserved first and last residue. Fields, in order: clone size, V gene, D gene, CDR3 protein. The D gene is left open where the match is weak. Not every row has a clone size; where given, it reads once, few, many or a size class.

abundance: -
v_gene: TRBV6-6
d_gene: TRBD2
CDR3aa: CASSGSRDYEFF

abundance: -
v_gene: TRBV5-4
d_gene: -
CDR3aa: CASSFSLTTYGYTF

abundance: few
v_gene: TRBV6-1
d_gene: TRBD2
CDR3aa: CASSALLAGGPAQYF

abundance: -
v_gene: TRBV28
d_gene: TRBD1
CDR3aa: CASRPGQSSYNEQFF

abundance: -
v_gene: TRBV19
d_gene: TRBD2
CDR3aa: CASSIVTGTTGNIQYF

abundance: -
v_gene: TRBV6-1
d_gene: -
CDR3aa: CASSGSVGDTGELFF

abundance: -
v_gene: TRBV6-6
d_gene: TRBD2
CDR3aa: CASSRDSGSFTYEQYF

abundance: -
v_gene: TRBV10-3
d_gene: -
CDR3aa: CAISVSSTDTQYF

abundance: -
v_gene: TRBV2
d_gene: TRBD2
CDR3aa: CASTRLAGGADTQYF

abundance: -
v_gene: TRBV28
d_gene: -
CDR3aa: CASSLGHLSYEQYF

abundance: -
v_gene: TRBV5-5
d_gene: TRBD2
CDR3aa: CASSSPGLAVQETQYF

abundance: few
v_gene: TRBV5-5
d_gene: -
CDR3aa: CASSLGHPGELFF